Listed here are 28 T cell receptor beta chains from one sample, sequenced in a study of T cells after posttransplantation cyclophosphamide. This table comes from immunoSEQ multiplex PCR, and its TCRdb copy is limited to in-frame clones, with some not included. The data contain 30,000 or so clones, 70% to 90% of them seen just once; the ten biggest clones take up just under 15%. Sequenced material: PBMCs. These TCRs come from a woman in her thirties or forties with a blood cancer, CMV-positive, and with a related stem cell donor.

The chain has TRBV6-1 and TRBJ1-1; 7 bases line up with TRBD1. Germline V gives CDR1 MNHNS, CDR2 SASEGT. This CDR3 is built from 14 residues. V shed 4 bases, J shed 1 base, and the junction held 3 bases outside the gene matches. CDR3 sequence reads: CASSVRQGNTEAFF. CDR3 bases: TGTGCCAGCAGTGTCCGACAGGGGAACACTGAAGCTTTCTTT.

Of note for this clone: One junction end does not reproduce the germline sequence, and a read error may be involved. The identical CDR3 is also encoded by other nucleotide sequences in the sample. The V call is TRBV4-3, the J call TRBJ2-2; D possibly corresponds to TRBD2 (5 bases). The CDR3 is 13 residues long. Germline V CDR1 and CDR2: LGHNA, YSLEER. CDR3 sequence reads: CASSQTRAGELFF. CDR3 DNA sequence: TGCGCCAGCAGCCAGACCCGGGCCGGGGAACTGTTTTTT.

The chain couples TRBV5-1 to TRBJ2-1, with 7 bases aligning to TRBD1. This CDR3 has 15 residues. The V gene's germline CDR1 is SGHRS and CDR2 YFSETQ. Losses at the gene ends were 0 bases for V and 8 bases for J; bases not matched to a gene: 8. CDR3 coding DNA: TGCGCCAGCAGCTTGGACAGGGGCCAGGACGATGAGCAGTTCTTC. The encoded protein is CASSLDRGQDDEQFF.

V usage is TRBV7-9 and J usage is TRBJ1-2, with TRBD1 matching over 9 bases. The germline V gene has CDR1 SEHNR and CDR2 FQNEAQ (reference sequence). Unmatched junction bases numbered 6, after V lost 5 bases and J lost 5 bases. CDR3 length: 14 amino acids. The chain's CDR3 is CASSPSGTGYGYTF. The CDR3 DNA reads TGTGCCAGCAGCCCATCCGGGACAGGGTATGGCTACACCTTC.

As for this clone: The same CDR3 arises from other DNA sequences in this sample as well. The chain couples TRBV14 to TRBJ2-7; 9 bases line up with TRBD1. Germline V gene lookup returns CDR1 SGHDN and CDR2 FVKESK. The CDR3 length is 16 residues. Trimming took 3 bases from V and 4 from J; bases not matched to a gene: 10. The CDR3 spells CASSHGRGTGSYEQYF. DNA for the CDR3: TGTGCCAGCAGCCACGGAAGGGGGACAGGGAGTTACGAGCAGTACTTC.

As DNA, the CDR3 is TGCGCCAGCAGCAGGAGACAGGGGGCTAACAATGAGCAGTTCTTC. Protein sequence: CASSRRQGANNEQFF. The rearrangement joins TRBV5-1 to TRBJ2-1, with TRBD1 matching over 10 bases. Germline assignment: CDR1 SGHRS and CDR2 YFSETQ. The CDR3 consists of 15 residues. After removal of 4 bases from V and 5 bases from J, the junction contained 6 bases not matched to a gene.

The genes are TRBV5-1 and TRBJ2-1; 7 bases are a match to TRBD2. V trimming: 4 bases; J trimming: 1 base; junction bases outside the gene matches: 5. Germline V CDR1 and CDR2: SGHRS, YFSETQ. The CDR3 is 15 amino acids. DNA for the CDR3: TGCGCCAGCAGCGCGGGGACTACTTCCTACAATGAGCAGTTCTTC. Encoded protein: CASSAGTTSYNEQFF. The variable domain in full, completed from reference TRBV5-1 and TRBJ2-1, reads KAGVTQTPRYLIKTRGQQVTLSCSPISGHRSVSWYQQTPGQGLQFLFEYFSETQRNKGNFPGRFSGRQFSNSRSEMNVSTLELGDSALYLCASSAGTTSYNEQFFGPGTRLTVL.

The genes are TRBV10-3 and TRBJ1-1, with TRBD1 identical over 7 bases. Losses at the gene ends were 9 bases for V and 9 bases for J; bases not matched to a gene: 7. Germline CDR1 ENHRY, CDR2 SYGVKD. There are 11 residues in the CDR3. CDR3 DNA: TGTGCCATTAGGGGGCACCATCAAGCTTTCTTT. Translated: CAIRGHHQAFF.

The genes are TRBV4-3 and TRBJ2-1; the D is unclear. Germline V gene lookup returns CDR1 LGHNA and CDR2 YSLEER. The ends were cut back, 1 base at V and 1 base at J, with 8 bases in the middle. This CDR3 contains 15 residues. In DNA form, the CDR3 reads TGCGCCAGCAGCCAAGTAGGAGAGTCCTACAATGAGCAGTTCTTC. Residues: CASSQVGESYNEQFF.

The chain uses TRBV9 and TRBJ2-1; 9 bases align to TRBD2. The length of the CDR3 is 15 residues. CDR1 is SGDLS, CDR2 YYNGEE, per germline. V shed 3 bases and J 2 bases; nucleotides not matched to a gene: 3. Here the CDR3 DNA reads TGTGCCAGCAGCGCTAGCGGGGCCCCCTACAATGAGCAGTTCTTC. It encodes CASSASGAPYNEQFF.

The chain is built from TRBV5-1 and TRBJ1-6; no definite D call. The ends were cut back, 0 bases at V and 7 bases at J, with 14 bases in the middle. Germline-derived CDR1 and CDR2 are SGHRS and YFSETQ. The CDR3 runs 16 residues. CDR3: CASSLEGGWENSPLHF. The DNA for the CDR3 is TGCGCCAGCAGCTTGGAAGGCGGTTGGGAGAATTCACCCCTCCACTTT.

V usage is TRBV6-5 and J usage is TRBJ2-5; TRBD2 aligns across 13 bases. CDR1 MNHEY and CDR2 SVGAGI come from the germline V gene. The CDR3 sequence is 16 residues long. With 2 bases clipped from V and 7 bases from J, the junction kept 7 bases outside the gene matches. This CDR3 reads CASSYQTSGGSGTQYF. The CDR3 coding sequence is TGTGCCAGCAGTTACCAGACTAGCGGGGGGTCCGGGACCCAGTACTTC.

This clone has only one observation. The gene calls are TRBV11-1 and TRBJ2-7; 9 positions agree with TRBD1. Germline V gene sequence: CDR1 SGHAT, CDR2 FQDESV (reference sequence). This CDR3 is built from 14 residues. J gave up 3 bases and V 4 bases, and 4 bases lay outside the gene matches. CDR3 protein: CASSYTDRGYEQYF. DNA of the CDR3: TGTGCCAGCAGCTATACGGACAGGGGCTACGAGCAGTACTTC.

V gene TRBV5-5 combines with J gene TRBJ2-3, with a weak D call TRBD2 (6 bases). With 0 bases removed from V and 1 base from J, the gap between germline ends came to 12 bases. This CDR3 has 16 residues. Germline V gene lookup returns CDR1 SGHKS and CDR2 YYEKEE (reference sequence). This CDR3 is CASSLATGVGTDTQYF. CDR3 DNA: TGTGCCAGCAGCTTGGCCACGGGGGTCGGCACAGATACGCAGTATTTT.

J is TRBJ2-1 and V is TRBV11-2, with 11 nucleotides matching TRBD2. Germline V lookup: CDR1 SGHAT, CDR2 FQNNGV. J lost 0 bases, V lost 4 bases, and 5 bases had no gene match. There are 17 residues in the CDR3. CDR3 region: CASSSLAGASSYNEQFF. The CDR3 nucleotides read TGTGCCAGCAGCTCACTAGCGGGGGCGAGCTCCTACAATGAGCAGTTCTTC.

The J gene is TRBJ2-7, the V gene TRBV28; 7 nucleotides line up with TRBD2. CDR3 length: 16 residues. Trimming cost V 4 bases and J 3 bases; bases outside gene matches: 12. Germline-derived CDR1 and CDR2 are MDHEN and SYDVKM. In DNA, the CDR3 is TGTGCCAGCAGTTCCCCCTTGAGCGGGGTCGACTACGAGCAGTACTTC. Amino acid sequence: CASSSPLSGVDYEQYF.

The genes are TRBV14 and TRBJ2-7; D is perhaps TRBD1 (5 bases). Looked up from germline, CDR1 is SGHDN and CDR2 is FVKESK. Trimming took 1 base from V and 4 from J, leaving 11 bases between them. The CDR3 totals 14 residues. Here the CDR3 reads CASSQALGLYEQYF. The CDR3 coding sequence is TGTGCCAGCAGCCAAGCTCTGGGGCTGTACGAGCAGTACTTC.

This clone was picked up one time. The chain employs TRBV4-2 and TRBJ1-1; no firm D call. CDR1 LGHNA and CDR2 YNFKEQ come from the germline V gene. The length of the CDR3 is 14 residues. V gave up 4 bases and J gave up 0 bases, with 9 bases separating them. CDR3 protein: CASSPTAMNTEAFF. The CDR3 DNA is TGTGCCAGCAGCCCCACAGCAATGAACACTGAAGCTTTCTTT.

This sequence joins TRBV28 and TRBJ1-2, with a weak D call TRBD1 (5 bases). The length of the CDR3 is 14 residues. The germline V gene has CDR1 MDHEN and CDR2 SYDVKM. Trimming stripped 2 bases from V and 0 bases from J, with 7 bases between. The CDR3 coding sequence is TGTGCCAGCAGTTTACAGGGCCCTAACTATGGCTACACCTTC. Translating it yields CASSLQGPNYGYTF.

CDR3 sequence reads: CASSHGQTDTQYF. CDR3 coding DNA: TGTGCCAGCAGTCACGGACAGACAGATACGCAGTATTTT. The chain employs TRBV28 and TRBJ2-3, with TRBD1 as a possible D gene (6 bases). The CDR3 spans 13 residues. Germline V gene data show CDR1 as MDHEN and CDR2 as SYDVKM. The germline V and J ends were trimmed by 5 bases and 3 bases, with 9 bases remaining between them.

This clone was counted only a few times. The chain recombines TRBV10-3 with TRBJ1-2, with 7 bases aligning to TRBD1. The CDR3 runs to 13 residues. Germline V CDR1 and CDR2: ENHRY, SYGVKD. J was trimmed by 7 bases and V by 4 bases; bases with no gene match: 6. For the CDR3, the DNA is TGTGCCATCAGTGTGGAGGGGGCGGTTGGCTACACCTTC. This sequence encodes CAISVEGAVGYTF.

This clone appeared a few times. The V and J genes are TRBV6-1 and TRBJ1-5; TRBD1 aligns across 11 bases. The germline V gene encodes CDR1 MNHNS and CDR2 SASEGT. V was pared by 8 bases and J by 4 bases, with 4 bases of the junction left unmatched. This CDR3 has 14 amino acids. CDR3 protein: CASGGQGVNQPQHF. In nucleotides, the CDR3 is TGTGCCAGCGGGGGACAGGGGGTAAATCAGCCCCAGCATTTT.

The V and J genes are TRBV4-1 and TRBJ2-1; the match to TRBD1 covers 10 bases. J was trimmed by 3 bases and V by 0 bases; bases with no gene match: 2. Germline loops: CDR1 MGHRA, CDR2 YSYEKL. The CDR3 is 16 residues long. The CDR3 sequence is CASSQEGTGVYNEQFF. The CDR3 region has the DNA TGCGCCAGCAGCCAAGAAGGGACAGGGGTCTACAATGAGCAGTTCTTC.

The chain recombines TRBV10-3 with TRBJ1-1; D ambiguous. The CDR3 sequence is 14 residues long. Germline CDR1 ENHRY, CDR2 SYGVKD. Trimming removed 0 bases at V and 0 bases at J, with 5 bases between. The CDR3 DNA sequence: TGTGCCATCAGTGAGTCAGACTTGAACACTGAAGCTTTCTTT. Protein product: CAISESDLNTEAFF.

CDR3 sequence reads: CASSIRGGRSYNEQFF. Written as DNA, the CDR3 is TGTGCCAGCAGTATCCGAGGAGGTCGCTCCTACAATGAGCAGTTCTTC. This chain uses TRBV2 with TRBJ2-1, with a weak D call TRBD2 (5 bases). Per germline, CDR1 SNHLY and CDR2 FYNNEI. This CDR3 is built from 16 residues. Trimming removed 5 bases from V and 0 bases from J, with 14 bases in between.

The V gene is TRBV11-2, the J gene TRBJ2-3, with TRBD1 matching 12 bases. The germline V gene encodes CDR1 SGHAT and CDR2 FQNNGV. The CDR3 extends over 19 amino acids. Trimming removed 5 bases from V and 3 bases from J; junction bases left unmatched: 15. The CDR3 nucleotides read TGTGCCAGCAGCGCAGGGACAGGGGGCGCGTTGGGTCGAACAGATACGCAGTATTTT. It yields the protein CASSAGTGGALGRTDTQYF. Complete variable domain (other parts from reference TRBV11-2 and TRBJ2-3): EAGVAQSPRYKIIEKRQSVAFWCNPISGHATLYWYQQILGQGPKLLIQFQNNGVVDDSQLPKDRFSAERLKGVDSTLKIQPAKLEDSAVYLCASSAGTGGALGRTDTQYFGPGTRLTVL.

The chain has TRBV7-9 and TRBJ2-7; a possible D gene is TRBD2 (5 bases). The V and J ends lost 5 bases and 5 bases respectively, with 16 bases between them. The CDR3 sequence is 14 residues long. Per the germline V gene, CDR1 is SEHNR and CDR2 is FQNEAQ (reference sequence). CDR3 protein: CASSPGMLEDEQYF. As DNA, the CDR3 is TGTGCCAGCAGCCCTGGGATGCTGGAGGACGAGCAGTACTTC. The full variable domain, rest sourced from reference TRBV7-9 and TRBJ2-7, is DTGVSQNPRHKITKRGQNVTFRCDPISEHNRLYWYRQTLGQGPEFLTYFQNEAQLEKSRLLSDRFSAERPKGSFSTLEIQRTEQGDSAMYLCASSPGMLEDEQYFGPGTRLTVT.

The V gene is TRBV7-9, the J gene TRBJ2-7, with a tentative D call TRBD2 (5 bases). The V end lost 5 bases, the J end lost 0 bases, and 8 bases lay between the germline ends. CDR3 length: 13 amino acids. CDR1 is SEHNR and CDR2 is FQNEAQ in the germline V gene (reference sequence). CDR3 sequence: CASSRGNSYEQYF. In DNA, the CDR3 is TGTGCCAGCAGCCGGGGAAACTCCTACGAGCAGTACTTC.